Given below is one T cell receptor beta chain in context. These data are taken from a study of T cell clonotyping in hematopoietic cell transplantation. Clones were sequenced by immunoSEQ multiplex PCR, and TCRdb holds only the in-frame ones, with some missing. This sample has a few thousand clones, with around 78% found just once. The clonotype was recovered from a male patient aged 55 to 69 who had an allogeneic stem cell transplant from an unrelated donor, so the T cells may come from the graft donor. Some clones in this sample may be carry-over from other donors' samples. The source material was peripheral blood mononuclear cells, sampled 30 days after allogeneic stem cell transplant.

The CDR3 loop is CASSLYGAEFDNSPLHF. CDR3 DNA: TGTGCCAGCAGCTTATACGGGGCAGAATTCGATAATTCACCCCTCCACTTT. V gene TRBV7-9 combines with J gene TRBJ1-6, with D perhaps TRBD1 (5 bases). The V gene lost 2 bases and the J gene lost 5 bases, with 16 bases spanning the gap. Germline V gives CDR1 SEHNR, CDR2 FQNEAQ (reference sequence). This CDR3 has 17 residues.